This TCR beta chain was profiled in a study of blood T cells in healthy people across ages (dated by TCRdb to about 2015). Background on the whole study: In model experiments, template switching captured about one uniquely barcoded TCR beta cDNA molecule for every two T cells. To track age-related changes in TCR beta repertoire diversity, the study relied on deep sequencing normalized with unique cDNA molecular identifiers. Donors were grouped into four age groups: young (average 16 years), middle-aged (about 38), aged (around 60) and long-lived (82). To avoid experimental bias, donors of different ages were distributed randomly across sequencing lanes. Two additional independent replicas of 1 million unique cDNA reads from the same blood draw were analyzed for two donors (one aged 18 to 30 and one aged 80 or older). What the work shows at the level of the full study, not this receptor alone: Because donor CMV infection status was unknown, age-related changes in expanded clonotypes were potentially confounded. Compared with the aged group, the long-lived group had more naive CD4+ T cells, fewer expanded clones and increased TCR diversity, a pattern suggesting age selection. Total diversity estimates from one million sequenced T cells were considered lower bounds and underestimates. Observed TCR beta diversity correlated strongly with the percentage of naive T cells measured by flow cytometry. Since profiling was done on bulk unsorted PBMCs, naive and antigen-experienced compartments could not be conclusively compared. As age increased, observed TCR beta diversity per million T cells dropped in a roughly linear way, and a significant reduction was already evident by age about 40.

The protocol used for the library was 5' RACE. The sequencer listed for this sample is Illumina HiSeq 2500. A second PCR of roughly 6 to 11 cycles was run with a J-beta primer mix and a sample-barcoded 5' primer. A unique molecular identifier was introduced onto each TCR beta cDNA molecule by a template-switch 5' adaptor carrying 12 random nucleotides. At least 2.5 million CDR3-containing paired-end reads were obtained from each sample. First-strand cDNA was synthesized from all RNA with the Mint cDNA synthesis kit, primed by a TRBC-specific oligonucleotide. All cDNA was treated with uracil-DNA glycosylase and then went through a first 18-cycle PCR with the universal primers M1SS and BC2_uni_R. The source study handled its data this way. Normalization of each sample was performed by random selection of 1 million high-quality reads, each carrying a distinct molecular identifier. Reads with shared molecular identifiers were discarded instead of being binned into consensus sequences. MiTCR, run with a Q25 quality threshold and the strictest error-elimination algorithm, handled CDR3 identification, clonotype clustering and error correction. A nonparametric unseen species model with Euler transformation was used to estimate lower-bound total TCR beta diversity. TCRdb took the public reads, trimmed them with fastp at Q25, ran MiXCR for clone calling and kept in-frame beta chains. Identical CDR3 protein sequences are pooled into one entry, listed with their most common genes and DNA. TCRdb's processing, not the study's, gives the V and J calls here. The sample profile shows about 640,000 distinct CDR3 sequences; roughly 50% of them were found once. The ten top clones hold 30% to 40% of the sample.

The CDR3 measures 12 amino acids from cysteine to phenylalanine. Just CDR3 DNA is preserved here, 36 bases in frame from base 1. Per the germline V gene, MNHNS is the CDR1 and SASEGT is the CDR2. Systemically healthy Caucasian individuals from Russia, 39 in total and aged roughly 6 to 100 years, were included as donors. About 9.8 milliliters of peripheral blood were drawn from each donor into EDTA-treated Vacutainer tubes. Ficoll-Paque density-gradient centrifugation was used to isolate PBMCs, with at least 6 million per sample. Trizol reagent was used to extract total RNA from the PBMCs, yielding at least 6 micrograms per sample. For every donor, flow cytometry on a PBMC aliquot measured the percentage of naive CD45RAhigh/CD27high T cells. Comments on this clonotype: Which antigen it targets is not known. At one of its ends the junction is not consistent with the germline gene, which may arise from a read error.

This TCR derives from a man in his 60s in good health. The chain joins TRBV6-1 to TRBJ2-7; the D gene is possibly TRBD1, with 6 bases matching. The material sequenced was blood. The DNA reads as follows: TGTGCCCGCAGTGAGGGGGACCACGAGCAGTACTTC. This encodes CARSEGDHEQYF.